The sequence of this TCR beta chain was determined in a study of blood T cells in healthy people across ages. Primed by a sample-barcoded 5' primer and a J-beta primer mix, a second PCR proceeded for 7 to 11 cycles. TCRdb recomputed calls from the 5' RACE reads with MiXCR, one row per CDR3 protein. The top ten hold roughly a tenth of the sample, which has 750,000 or so distinct CDR3 sequences, about 25% seen once. This CDR3 has 17 amino acids. Germline V gives CDR1 SQVTM, CDR2 ANQGSEA. V dropped 1 base and J dropped 1; count of bases not matched to a gene: 4. These data were also filed under a second study, of T cells of mothers and their children. That study adds: The sample comes from fewer than 10 healthy Caucasian donors: mothers and children.

The sample consisted of blood. The rearrangement uses TRBV29-1 and TRBJ2-1, with TRBD2 matching over 13 bases. The source is a boy younger than 18 in good health. The CDR3 DNA reads as TGCAGCGTTGAAGGGACTAGCGGGAGTTTTTCCTACAATGAGCAGTTCTTC. Its protein product is CSVEGTSGSFSYNEQFF.